These 22 T cell receptor beta chains came from one sample sequenced in a study of blood T cells in healthy people across ages (dated by TCRdb to 2013 to 2016). Receptors were amplified or captured by 5' RACE. TCRdb names Illumina HiSeq 2500 as the instrument used. A second PCR of roughly 7 to 11 cycles was performed with a sample-barcoded 5' primer and a J-beta primer mix. TCRdb handled the public reads itself, with Q25 trimming in fastp and clone calling in MiXCR, and kept productive beta chains. CDR3 protein sequences are deduplicated, and each keeps its most common genes and DNA. The sample yields about 1.5 million distinct CDR3 sequences; about 45% were counted once. About 4% of the sample comes from the top ten. Sequenced: blood. The receptors here all came from a woman between 18 and 29 years old in good health.

The chain couples TRBV4-3 to TRBJ2-1; weak D call: TRBD2 (6 bases). CDR1 LGHNA and CDR2 YSLEER come from the germline V gene. There are 16 residues in the CDR3. Between the trimmed V and J ends, which lost 0 bases and 0 bases, there was a span of 9 bases. DNA of the CDR3: TGCGCCAGCAGCCAAGATTTCGGGGGCTCCTACAATGAGCAGTTCTTC. Translation gives CASSQDFGGSYNEQFF.

The chain uses TRBV3-1 and TRBJ1-1; 8 nucleotides agree with TRBD1. The CDR3 is 15 residues long. Per germline, CDR1 LGHDT and CDR2 YNNKEL (reference sequence). V was pared by 4 bases and J by 2 bases, with 6 bases of the junction left unmatched. CDR3 nucleotides: TGTGCCAGCAGCCTCGAGGGACAGGCAAACACTGAAGCTTTCTTT. It is translated as CASSLEGQANTEAFF.

The V call is TRBV12-3 or TRBV12-4, the J call TRBJ1-5; 8 nucleotides match TRBD1. CDR3 length equals 16 residues. Losses at the gene ends were 5 bases for V and 4 bases for J; bases not matched to a gene: 10. The CDR3 spells CASSPETGEGNQPQHF. The CDR3 DNA reads as TGTGCCAGCAGTCCCGAGACAGGGGAAGGTAATCAGCCCCAGCATTTT.

This rearrangement joins TRBV18 to TRBJ2-1; 9 bases agree with TRBD2. J was trimmed by 0 bases and V by 2 bases; bases with no gene match: 5. The CDR3 has 17 amino acids. CDR1 KGHSH and CDR2 LQKENI come from the germline V gene. CDR3 residues: CASSPRTSVTSYNEQFF. The CDR3 DNA reads as TGTGCCAGCTCACCAAGGACTAGCGTAACCTCCTACAATGAGCAGTTCTTC. Variable domain in full (rest from reference TRBV18 and TRBJ2-1): NAGVMQNPRHLVRRRGQEARLRCSPMKGHSHVYWYRQLPEEGLKFMVYLQKENIIDESGMPKERFSAEFPKEGPSILRIQQVVRGDSAAYFCASSPRTSVTSYNEQFFGPGTRLTVL.

This chain links TRBV7-9 with TRBJ1-4; D is unresolved. CDR3 length equals 13 residues. The V end was cut by 5 bases, the J end by 8 bases, with 12 bases between. Germline CDR1 and CDR2: SEHNR and FQNEAQ (reference sequence). The CDR3 region is CASSPTPGEKLFF. The CDR3 nucleotides read TGTGCCAGCAGCCCGACACCGGGGGAAAAACTGTTTTTT.

The chain has TRBV27 and TRBJ1-2, with D perhaps matching TRBD1 (6 bases). This CDR3 has 14 amino acids. V was pared by 3 bases and J by 7 bases, with 15 bases between. Per the germline V gene, CDR1 is MNHEY and CDR2 is SMNVEV (reference sequence). Written as DNA, the CDR3 is TGTGCCAGCAGTTTGGCACAGGGAATGGGTGGCTACACCTTC. It codes for CASSLAQGMGGYTF.

The chain combines TRBV3-1 with TRBJ2-3, with 7 bases lining up with TRBD2. Trimming took 3 bases from V and 4 from J; bases not matched to a gene: 7. Per the germline V gene, CDR1 is LGHDT and CDR2 is YNNKEL (reference sequence). The CDR3 extends over 15 amino acids. For the CDR3, the DNA is TGTGCCAGCAGCCAGGGCGGGAGTGGCCCAGATACGCAGTATTTT. Its protein is CASSQGGSGPDTQYF.

The chain joins TRBV12-3 or TRBV12-4 to TRBJ2-4; a possible D gene is TRBD2 (6 bases). The CDR3 sequence is 14 residues long. Trimming left V 3 bases short and J 7 bases short, with 13 bases between. The CDR3 DNA follows: TGTGCCAGCAGTTTCGGGGGAAATAGGAACATTCAGTACTTC. It specifies CASSFGGNRNIQYF.

The J gene is TRBJ1-2, the V gene TRBV6-2 or TRBV6-3; a weak D match, TRBD1 (6 bases). V lost 6 bases, J lost 2 bases, and 13 bases lay in between. CDR1 is MNHEY and CDR2 is SVGEGT in the germline V gene. The CDR3 loop spans 14 amino acids. The CDR3 is CASRDPGENYGYTF. In DNA form, the CDR3 reads TGTGCCAGCAGAGATCCAGGGGAAAACTATGGCTACACCTTC.

The chain is built from TRBV3-1 and TRBJ2-2; no firm D call. V lost 3 bases and J lost 6, with 8 bases in between. From germline, CDR1 is LGHDT and CDR2 YNNKEL (reference sequence). There are 13 residues in the CDR3. CDR3 nucleotides: TGTGCCAGCAGCCATGCCCGGGCCGGGGAGCTGTTTTTT. It specifies CASSHARAGELFF.

This chain uses TRBV12-3 or TRBV12-4 with TRBJ1-2; 8 bases are a match to TRBD1. With 5 bases clipped from V and 7 bases from J, the junction kept 6 bases outside the gene matches. The CDR3 contains 13 residues. The CDR3 region is CASSVSGGAGYTF. For the CDR3, the DNA is TGTGCCAGCAGTGTATCAGGGGGCGCTGGCTACACCTTC.

CDR3 bases: TGTGCCAGCAGCCCTATGGGACAGGGGGAGACCCAGTACTTC. Its translation is CASSPMGQGETQYF. The chain is built from TRBV12-3 or TRBV12-4 and TRBJ2-4; 10 positions match TRBD1. The J call may be in error: the DNA end matches TRBJ2-5 better. The CDR3 covers 14 residues.

The chain employs TRBV5-1 and TRBJ2-1, with D possibly being TRBD2 (7 bases). CDR3 length: 14 amino acids. V was shortened by 7 bases and J by 2 bases, with 13 bases between the two germline ends. Germline V gene data show CDR1 as SGHRS and CDR2 as YFSETQ. In nucleotides, the CDR3 is TGCGCCAGCGGTAGGGGGGGGGCCTACAATGAGCAGTTCTTC. Protein product: CASGRGGAYNEQFF. Full variable domain (rest looked up from reference TRBV5-1 and TRBJ2-1): KAGVTQTPRYLIKTRGQQVTLSCSPISGHRSVSWYQQTPGQGLQFLFEYFSETQRNKGNFPGRFSGRQFSNSRSEMNVSTLELGDSALYLCASGRGGAYNEQFFGPGTRLTVL.

This rearrangement joins TRBV7-8 to TRBJ2-3; D is perhaps TRBD2 (5 bases). Trimming pared 3 bases from V and 9 bases from J, leaving 25 bases between. Per the germline V gene, CDR1 is SGHVS and CDR2 is FQNEAQ. This CDR3 has 17 residues. The CDR3 DNA sequence: TGTGCCAGCAGCTTGCCCGACACGGCGGGTCCTCGAATCACGCAGTATTTT. Translation: CASSLPDTAGPRITQYF.

The chain combines TRBV27 with TRBJ1-2, with TRBD1 matching 7 bases. The V segment lost 0 bases and the J segment 8 bases; nucleotides outside the gene matches: 9. The CDR3 loop spans 15 amino acids. Germline-derived CDR1 and CDR2 are MNHEY and SMNVEV (reference sequence). The chain's CDR3 is CASSLSTGTVSGYTF. CDR3 DNA: TGTGCCAGCAGTTTATCGACGGGGACAGTCAGCGGCTACACCTTC.

V is TRBV2 and J is TRBJ2-1; 7 bases agree with TRBD2. The DNA end is more similar to TRBJ2-7, so the J call may be wrong. Germline CDR1 and CDR2: SNHLY and FYNNEI. The CDR3 loop spans 13 amino acids. CDR3 residues: CASSSGIYNEQYF. CDR3 bases: TGTGCCAGCAGCAGCGGGATCTACAATGAGCAGTACTTC.

The CDR3 DNA reads as TGTGCCAGCAGTGAATCCCACCGGAATTCACCCCTCCACTTT. This encodes CASSESHRNSPLHF. The gene calls are TRBV25-1 and TRBJ1-6; D call uncertain. V lost 1 base to trimming and J lost 7 bases, with 8 bases between them. Germline lookup yields CDR1 MGHDK and CDR2 SYGVNS. This CDR3 is 14 amino acids long.

The rearrangement links TRBV28 to TRBJ1-5; D gene unclear. Germline V CDR1 and CDR2: MDHEN, SYDVKM. CDR3 length: 15 amino acids. With 6 bases removed from V and 6 bases from J, the gap between germline ends came to 18 bases. In DNA, the CDR3 is TGTGCCAGCAGCGCCGGGCAAACCTACGTTCAGCCCCAGCATTTT. Translating gives CASSAGQTYVQPQHF.

This chain joins TRBV4-1 and TRBJ1-2; D is undetermined. CDR1 and CDR2 from the germline V gene are MGHRA and YSYEKL. This CDR3 comprises 15 residues. Trimming took off 0 bases at V and 8 bases at J, with 16 bases between the two ends. The CDR3 DNA reads TGCGCCAGCAGCCAAGATGCCCAGCCCTGGGAGGGCTACACCTTC. Its protein product is CASSQDAQPWEGYTF.

The chain combines TRBV27 with TRBJ2-1; D might be TRBD2 (6 bases). Trimming removed 6 bases at V and 5 bases at J, with 17 bases between. Germline CDR1 reads MNHEY; CDR2 reads SMNVEV (reference sequence). This CDR3 has 15 amino acids. CDR3 nucleotide sequence: TGTGCCAGCAGCACCTCACCGGGAGTTAACAATGAGCAGTTCTTC. Its translation is CASSTSPGVNNEQFF.

This clonotype was seen only a few times. The chain carries TRBV5-6 and TRBJ2-5, with 7 bases lining up with TRBD2. CDR1 and CDR2 from the germline V gene are SGHDT and YYEEEE. This CDR3 has 16 residues. Trimming at V came to 1 base and at J to 5 bases, leaving 11 bases not matched to a gene. For the CDR3, the DNA is TGTGCCAGCAGCTTGTTCGACCGGGAGGATGGGGAGACCCAGTACTTC. Its translation is CASSLFDREDGETQYF.

This clonotype was counted between two and nine times. V gene TRBV2 combines with J gene TRBJ1-2; D is unclear. Looked up from germline, CDR1 is SNHLY and CDR2 is FYNNEI. V shed 3 bases and J shed 4 bases, with 15 bases lying between them. The CDR3 sequence is 15 residues long. The DNA for the CDR3 is TGTGCCAGCAGTGATGAGAGAATTCGAGCCTATGGCTACACCTTC. Translated, it gives CASSDERIRAYGYTF.